This T cell receptor beta chain was recorded in a study of radiotherapy plus CTLA-4 blockade in lung cancer. In the study overall: Objective responses occurred in roughly 20% of patients; over 25% had disease control.

Regarding the study as a whole: An expansion of tumor-derived TCR clones occurred in blood after radiotherapy plus ipilimumab.

With respect to this clone: No antigen is known for it.

This CDR3 contains 14 residues. V lost 2 bases and J lost 12, with 16 bases in between. Per germline, CDR1 SGHTA and CDR2 FQGNSA. Repertoires were generated with immunoSEQ multiplex PCR, while TCRdb's copy carries only in-frame clones and drops some. Here the sample spans 64,000 or so clones, around three quarters being singletons. The starting material was peripheral blood, obtained from a patient treated with radiotherapy plus ipilimumab. The clonotype originates from a human donor with non-small cell lung cancer whose response to radiotherapy plus ipilimumab could not be evaluated. The chain is built from TRBV7-2 and TRBJ1-4; possible D gene TRBD1, 6 bases. CDR3 amino acids: CASSLKQGPVQLFF. The CDR3 DNA reads TGTGCCAGCAGCTTAAAACAGGGTCCTGTACAACTGTTTTTT.